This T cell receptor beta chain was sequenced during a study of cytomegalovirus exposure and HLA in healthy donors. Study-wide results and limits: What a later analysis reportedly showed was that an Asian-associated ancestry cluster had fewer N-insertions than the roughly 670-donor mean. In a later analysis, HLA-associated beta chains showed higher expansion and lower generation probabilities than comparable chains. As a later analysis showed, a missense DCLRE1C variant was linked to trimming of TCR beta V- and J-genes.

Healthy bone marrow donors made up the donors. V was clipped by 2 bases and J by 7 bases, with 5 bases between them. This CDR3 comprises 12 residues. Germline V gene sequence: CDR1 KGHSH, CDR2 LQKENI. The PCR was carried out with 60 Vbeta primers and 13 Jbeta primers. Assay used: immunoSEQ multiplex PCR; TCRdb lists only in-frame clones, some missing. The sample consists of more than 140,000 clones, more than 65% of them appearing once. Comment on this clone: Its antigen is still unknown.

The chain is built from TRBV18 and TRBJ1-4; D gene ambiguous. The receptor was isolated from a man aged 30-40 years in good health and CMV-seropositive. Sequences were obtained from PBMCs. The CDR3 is CASSPGREKLFF. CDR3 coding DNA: TGTGCCAGCTCACCAGGCCGTGAAAAACTGTTTTTT.